These 24 T cell receptor beta chains originate from one sample sequenced in a study of T cells after yellow fever vaccination. MiXCR was run by TCRdb on the 5' RACE reads, yielding one entry per CDR3 protein. This sample yields more than 300,000 distinct CDR3 sequences, of which around 6.8% are seen a single time; roughly a sixth belongs to the top ten. Specimen: PBMCs, collected approximately 40 days after the first yellow fever vaccination. These receptors came from a young man who received the YFV17D yellow fever vaccine.

Here the CDR3 reads CASSLGWRTEAFF. The CDR3 region has the DNA TGTGCCAGCAGCTTAGGTTGGAGAACTGAAGCTTTCTTT. This chain links TRBV11-2 with TRBJ1-1; D unresolved. CDR3 length: 13 residues. The V end was cut by 1 base, the J end by 5 bases, with 8 bases between. Germline lookup yields CDR1 SGHAT and CDR2 FQNNGV.

The chain links TRBV2 to TRBJ2-2, with 7 bases fitting TRBD1. The CDR3 runs to 14 residues. Germline assignment: CDR1 SNHLY and CDR2 FYNNEI. Unmatched junction bases numbered 8, after V lost 7 bases and J lost 6 bases. The CDR3 spells CASIKGANAGELFF. CDR3 coding DNA: TGTGCCAGCATCAAGGGGGCAAACGCCGGGGAGCTGTTTTTT.

This chain joins TRBV5-1 and TRBJ2-3; D may be TRBD1 (5 bases). The V end was cut by 1 base, the J end by 5 bases, with 26 bases between. This CDR3 contains 19 residues. The V gene's germline CDR1 is SGHRS and CDR2 YFSETQ. The CDR3 loop is CASSLWRSDSLKTIDTQYF. CDR3 bases: TGCGCCAGCAGCTTGTGGCGCTCCGACAGCCTCAAGACGATAGATACGCAGTATTTT.

V usage is TRBV20-1 and J usage is TRBJ1-5; D may be TRBD1 (6 bases). The CDR3 has 15 residues. Per germline, CDR1 DFQATT and CDR2 SNEGSKA (reference sequence). V dropped 4 bases and J dropped 3 bases, with 16 bases sitting between them. The CDR3 DNA reads as TGCAGTGCTAAGGCTGGGGGCGGGGACAATCAGCCCCAGCATTTT. Its protein is CSAKAGGGDNQPQHF.

In its sample, this clonotype was seen many times. The chain recombines TRBV5-5 with TRBJ2-1; 7 nucleotides match TRBD1. V lost 4 bases to trimming and J lost 6 bases; unmatched junction nucleotides: 7. Germline CDR1 SGHKS, CDR2 YYEKEE (reference sequence). CDR3 size: 14 residues. This CDR3 is CASSRDRVGNEQFF. CDR3 sequence (DNA): TGTGCCAGCAGCCGAGACAGGGTGGGCAATGAGCAGTTCTTC.

This clonotype was seen ten or more times. This rearrangement joins TRBV6-6 to TRBJ2-1; no definite D call. The germline V and J ends were trimmed by 2 bases and 1 base, with 3 bases remaining between them. CDR3 length: 13 amino acids. Germline CDR1 is MNHNY and CDR2 is SVGAGI (reference sequence). The CDR3 nucleotides read TGTGCCAGCAGTTACAGGTCCTACAATGAGCAGTTCTTC. This codes for CASSYRSYNEQFF.

This chain joins TRBV15 and TRBJ1-2, with unresolved D. The V end was cut by 1 base, the J end by 12 bases, with 12 bases between. Germline V lookup: CDR1 LNHNV, CDR2 YYDKDF (reference sequence). The CDR3 runs to 12 residues. CDR3 in DNA: TGTGCCACCAGCAGAGTAGCGGAACACCACACCTTC. Amino acids: CATSRVAEHHTF.

This clonotype was seen at least ten times. The chain carries TRBV14 and TRBJ2-7; TRBD2 might be the D (6 bases). The CDR3 is 13 amino acids. V was cut by 1 base and J by 4 bases, with 8 bases left in between. CDR1 and CDR2 (germline): SGHDN, FVKESK. The CDR3: CASSQAGAYEQYF. The CDR3 DNA reads TGTGCCAGCAGCCAAGCGGGAGCTTACGAGCAGTACTTC.

This clonotype was counted at least ten times. CDR3 nucleotides: TGTGCCACCAGTGATTCCCTCACCGGGGAGCTGTTTTTT. Protein product: CATSDSLTGELFF. V gene TRBV24-1 combines with J gene TRBJ2-2, with D unresolved. Between the trimmed V and J ends, which lost 2 bases and 4 bases, there was a span of 4 bases. CDR1 and CDR2 from the germline V gene are KGHDR and SFDVKD. The CDR3 runs to 13 residues.

In this sample, this clonotype turned up a few times. The chain employs TRBV24-1 and TRBJ2-2, with D tentatively TRBD1 or TRBD2 (6 bases each). There are 13 residues in the CDR3. Trimming stripped 9 bases from V and 6 bases from J, with 13 bases between. Germline lookup yields CDR1 KGHDR and CDR2 SFDVKD. The CDR3 region is CATSGAEPGELFF. DNA of the CDR3: TGTGCCACCTCGGGGGCGGAACCCGGGGAGCTGTTTTTT.

This clonotype was seen repeatedly, ten times or more. V gene TRBV20-1 combines with J gene TRBJ2-5; TRBD1 agrees at 11 bases. The V segment lost 5 bases and the J segment 3 bases; nucleotides outside the gene matches: 8. Per the germline V gene, CDR1 is DFQATT and CDR2 is SNEGSKA (reference sequence). The CDR3 is 15 amino acids. The CDR3 reads CSAPTSGQGEETQYF. CDR3 nucleotides: TGCAGTGCTCCAACCTCGGGACAGGGGGAAGAGACCCAGTACTTC.

The chain combines TRBV7-9 with TRBJ2-7, with D tentatively TRBD2 (6 bases). Germline CDR1 SEHNR, CDR2 FQNEAQ (reference sequence). V lost 3 bases and J lost 3, with 12 bases in between. CDR3 length: 14 amino acids. DNA for the CDR3: TGTGCCAGCAGCTTTCTGGGGGGAGACTACGAGCAGTACGTC. Its translation is CASSFLGGDYEQYV.

In this sample, this clonotype turned up a few times. J is TRBJ1-3 and V is TRBV2; D is unresolved. The CDR3 covers 14 residues. Germline assignment: CDR1 SNHLY and CDR2 FYNNEI. Deletions cut 0 bases from V and 4 bases from J, with 7 bases between. CDR3 coding DNA: TGTGCCAGCAGTGAAGCGCGGCAGGGAAACACCATATATTTT. Residues: CASSEARQGNTIYF.

The chain carries TRBV12-3 or TRBV12-4 and TRBJ1-4; D unclear. Trimming pared 0 bases from V and 4 bases from J, leaving 6 bases between. CDR3 size: 14 residues. CDR3 amino acids: CASSLAGRNEKLFF. For the CDR3, the DNA is TGTGCCAGCAGTTTAGCAGGCCGTAATGAAAAACTGTTTTTT.

This clonotype was seen more than once but under ten times. J is TRBJ1-6 and V is TRBV27; D is ambiguous. This CDR3 contains 15 residues. Germline V gene sequence: CDR1 MNHEY, CDR2 SMNVEV (reference sequence). Trimming removed 2 bases at V and 1 base at J, with 6 bases between. CDR3 bases: TGTGCCAGCAGTTTAAGTACGTCCTATAATTCACCCCTCCACTTT. Translating it yields CASSLSTSYNSPLHF.

V is TRBV4-3 and J is TRBJ1-1; 10 nucleotides line up with TRBD1. The CDR3 is 14 amino acids. V lost 3 bases and J lost 6; bases outside the gene matches: 4. Germline-derived CDR1 and CDR2 are LGHNA and YSLEER. CDR3 DNA sequence: TGCGCCAGCAGCCACCCCGACAGGGGGCCTGAAGCTTTCTTT. Translated: CASSHPDRGPEAFF.

This clonotype has only a few counts. This chain connects TRBV10-3 to TRBJ2-2; D remains ambiguous. With 6 bases removed from V and 1 base from J, the gap between germline ends came to 3 bases. The CDR3 sequence is 12 residues long. Germline-derived CDR1 and CDR2 are ENHRY and SYGVKD. In nucleotides, the CDR3 is TGTGCCATCAGCAGGAACACCGGGGAGCTGTTTTTT. It specifies CAISRNTGELFF.

This clonotype was seen only a few times. This chain uses TRBV7-2 with TRBJ1-1; D gene ambiguous. Germline CDR1 and CDR2: SGHTA and FQGNSA. The germline V and J ends were trimmed by 6 bases and 1 base, with 18 bases remaining between them. CDR3 length: 16 residues. The CDR3 region has the DNA TGTGCCAGCAGATACGGATGGACCCCCTGGAACACTGAAGCTTTCTTT. It codes for CASRYGWTPWNTEAFF.

V is TRBV6-2 or TRBV6-3 and J is TRBJ1-2; the D gene is possibly TRBD1 (6 bases). The germline CDR1 and CDR2 sequences are MNHEY and SVGEGT. The CDR3 has 13 residues. Trimming left V 5 bases short and J 4 bases short, with 11 bases between. As DNA, the CDR3 is TGTGCCAGCAGTCAAGGGGGATTCTATGGCTACACCTTC. Protein: CASSQGGFYGYTF.

This clonotype was seen a few times. The chain employs TRBV10-3 and TRBJ1-2; TRBD1 matches at 10 bases. The V gene end was trimmed by 7 bases and the J gene end by 4 bases; junction bases not matched to a gene: 6. Germline CDR1 reads ENHRY; CDR2 reads SYGVKD. This CDR3 is built from 14 residues. In DNA, the CDR3 is TGTGCCATCACCGGGACAGGGGAGGTCTATGGCTACACCTTC. This encodes CAITGTGEVYGYTF.

This clonotype turned up a few times. This chain connects TRBV7-2 to TRBJ2-3; 7 nucleotides match TRBD2. Per germline, CDR1 SGHTA and CDR2 FQGNSA. V gave up 8 bases and J gave up 4 bases; unmatched junction bases: 6. CDR3 size: 13 residues. In nucleotides, the CDR3 is TGTGCCAGCGGACTGGGGAGGGCAGATACGCAGTATTTT. This gives the protein CASGLGRADTQYF.

This clonotype came up many times. The rearrangement joins TRBV12-3 or TRBV12-4 to TRBJ2-7; D gene uncertain. V was pared by 5 bases and J by 1 base, with 21 bases between. The CDR3 has 17 residues. In nucleotides, the CDR3 is TGTGCCAGCAGTGTCCGAGAGGTAGGGAACCCATCCTACGAGCAGTACTTC. The encoded protein is CASSVREVGNPSYEQYF.

The chain couples TRBV5-1 to TRBJ2-1; D unresolved. Trimming shortened V by 7 bases and J by 6 bases, and 8 bases separated the two germline ends. This CDR3 region has 11 residues. Germline V CDR1 and CDR2: SGHRS, YFSETQ. The CDR3, as DNA: TGCGCCAGCGCCAGGAGCAATGAGCAGTTCTTC. It yields the protein CASARSNEQFF.

The chain joins TRBV19 to TRBJ1-5, with no clear D. The CDR3 runs 15 residues. V was clipped by 7 bases and J by 3 bases, with 16 bases between them. CDR1 is LNHDA, CDR2 SQIVND, per germline (reference sequence). The CDR3 bases are TGTGCCAGTACCTCTACTTCAAAGGCCAATCAGCCCCAGCATTTT. Amino acids: CASTSTSKANQPQHF.